The clone carrying this TCR beta chain appeared a single time. Its target is unknown. This CDR3 region has 14 residues. Germline lookup yields CDR1 LNHDA and CDR2 SQIVND (reference sequence). Trimming shortened V by 3 bases and J by 3 bases, and 12 bases separated the two germline ends. The data originate from a study of CD4 T cells in relation to SARS-CoV-2 and coronaviruses. Assay used: immunoSEQ multiplex PCR; TCRdb lists only in-frame clones, some missing. The profile covers about 36,000 clones, with approximately 83% appearing a single time and 5.5% to 7% taken by the ten largest. Sequencing was carried out using naive CD4+ T cells from PBMCs, cultured in vitro. Indicated subset: naive CD4+ T cells isolated by negative enrichment. The sequence was collected from an adult with COVID-19. The chain employs TRBV19 and TRBJ2-7; maybe TRBD2 (5 bases). This CDR3 reads CASSIGWAGYEQYF. The DNA of the CDR3 is TGTGCCAGTAGTATTGGCTGGGCGGGCTACGAGCAGTACTTC.